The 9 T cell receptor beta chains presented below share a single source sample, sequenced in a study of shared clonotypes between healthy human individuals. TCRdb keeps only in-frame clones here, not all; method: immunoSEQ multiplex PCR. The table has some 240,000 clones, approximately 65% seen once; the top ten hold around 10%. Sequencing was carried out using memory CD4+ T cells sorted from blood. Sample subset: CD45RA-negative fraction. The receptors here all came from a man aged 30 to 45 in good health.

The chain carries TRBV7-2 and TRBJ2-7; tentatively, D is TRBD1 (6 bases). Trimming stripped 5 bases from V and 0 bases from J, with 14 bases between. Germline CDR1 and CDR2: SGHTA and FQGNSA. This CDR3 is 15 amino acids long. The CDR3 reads CASSPMDSISYEQYF. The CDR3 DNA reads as TGTGCCAGCAGCCCAATGGACAGCATCTCCTACGAGCAGTACTTC.

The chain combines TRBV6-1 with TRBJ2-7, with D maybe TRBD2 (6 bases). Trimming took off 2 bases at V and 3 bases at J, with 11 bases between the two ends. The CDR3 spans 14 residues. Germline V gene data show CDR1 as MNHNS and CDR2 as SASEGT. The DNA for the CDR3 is TGTGCCAGCAGTGAAACAGGAGGGGACTACGAGCAGTACTTC. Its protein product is CASSETGGDYEQYF.

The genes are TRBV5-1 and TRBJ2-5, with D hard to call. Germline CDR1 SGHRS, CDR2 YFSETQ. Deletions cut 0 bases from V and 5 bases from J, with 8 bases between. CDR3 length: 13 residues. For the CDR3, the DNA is TGCGCCAGCAGCTTGGCCTTTTGGGAGACCCAGTACTTC. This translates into CASSLAFWETQYF.

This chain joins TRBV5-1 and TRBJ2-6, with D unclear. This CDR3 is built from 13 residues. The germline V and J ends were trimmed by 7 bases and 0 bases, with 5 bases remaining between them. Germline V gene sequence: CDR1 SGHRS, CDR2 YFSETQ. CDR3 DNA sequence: TGCGCCAGCGTCGGCTCTGGGGCCAACGTCCTGACTTTC. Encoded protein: CASVGSGANVLTF.

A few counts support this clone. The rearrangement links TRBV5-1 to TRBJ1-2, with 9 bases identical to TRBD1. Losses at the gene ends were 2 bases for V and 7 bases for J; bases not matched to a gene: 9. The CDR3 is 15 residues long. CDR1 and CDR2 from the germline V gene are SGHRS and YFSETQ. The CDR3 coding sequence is TGCGCCAGCAGCTTTGGGGACAGGGAAGTGCGTGGCTACACCTTC. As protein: CASSFGDREVRGYTF.

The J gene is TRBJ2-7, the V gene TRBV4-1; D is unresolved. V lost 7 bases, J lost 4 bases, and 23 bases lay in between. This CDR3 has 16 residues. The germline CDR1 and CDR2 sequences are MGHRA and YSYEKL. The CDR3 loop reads CASTSTLQRTRYEQYF. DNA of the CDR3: TGCGCCAGCACCAGCACGCTTCAGAGAACCCGTTACGAGCAGTACTTC.

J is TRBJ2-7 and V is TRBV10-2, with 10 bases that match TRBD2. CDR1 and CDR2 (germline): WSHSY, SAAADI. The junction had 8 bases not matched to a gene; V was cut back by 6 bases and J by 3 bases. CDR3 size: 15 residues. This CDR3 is CASRPASGRSYEQYF. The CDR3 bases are TGCGCCAGCAGGCCCGCTAGCGGGAGAAGCTACGAGCAGTACTTC.

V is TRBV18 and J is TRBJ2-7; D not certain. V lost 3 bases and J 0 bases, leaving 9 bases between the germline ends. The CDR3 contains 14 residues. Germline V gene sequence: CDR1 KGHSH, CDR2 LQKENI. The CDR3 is CASSPNVDSYEQYF. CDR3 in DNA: TGTGCCAGCTCACCGAACGTAGACTCCTACGAGCAGTACTTC.

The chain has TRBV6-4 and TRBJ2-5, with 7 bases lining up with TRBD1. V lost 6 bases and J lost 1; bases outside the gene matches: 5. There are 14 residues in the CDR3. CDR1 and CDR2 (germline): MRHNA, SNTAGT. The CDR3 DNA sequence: TGTGCCAGCAGATCACAGGGGATCCAAGAGACCCAGTACTTC. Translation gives CASRSQGIQETQYF.